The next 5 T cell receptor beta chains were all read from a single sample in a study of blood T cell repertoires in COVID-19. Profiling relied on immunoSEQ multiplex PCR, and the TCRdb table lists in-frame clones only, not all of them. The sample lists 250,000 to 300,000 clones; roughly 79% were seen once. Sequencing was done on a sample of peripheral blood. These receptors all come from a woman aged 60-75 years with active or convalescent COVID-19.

Here the CDR3 reads CASSLSGGTYNEQFF. CDR3 DNA: TGTGCCAGCAGCTTAAGCGGGGGGACCTACAATGAGCAGTTCTTC. V and J are TRBV6-5 and TRBJ2-1; 9 bases fit TRBD2. After removal of 6 bases from V and 2 bases from J, the junction contained 5 bases not matched to a gene. CDR1 is MNHEY, CDR2 SVGAGI, per germline. The CDR3 totals 15 residues.

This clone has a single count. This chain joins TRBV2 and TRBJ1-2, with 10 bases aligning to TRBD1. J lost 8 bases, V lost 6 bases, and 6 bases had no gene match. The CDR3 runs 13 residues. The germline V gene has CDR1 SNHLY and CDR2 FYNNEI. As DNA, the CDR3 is TGTGCCAGCAGGGACAGGGGGTCTAACGGCTACACCTTC. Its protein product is CASRDRGSNGYTF.

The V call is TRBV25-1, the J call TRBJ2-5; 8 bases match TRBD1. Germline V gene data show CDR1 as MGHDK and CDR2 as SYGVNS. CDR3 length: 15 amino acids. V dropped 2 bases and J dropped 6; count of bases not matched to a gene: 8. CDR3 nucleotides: TGTGCCAGCAGTGAAGAGACAGGGGTCCGGAAGACCCAGTACTTC. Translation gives CASSEETGVRKTQYF.

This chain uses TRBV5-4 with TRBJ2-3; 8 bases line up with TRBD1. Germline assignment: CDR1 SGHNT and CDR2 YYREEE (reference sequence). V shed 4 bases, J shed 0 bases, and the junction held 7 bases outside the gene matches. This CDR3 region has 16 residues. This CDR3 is CASSLGTGISTDTQYF. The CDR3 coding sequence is TGTGCCAGCAGCCTGGGGACAGGCATTAGCACAGATACGCAGTATTTT. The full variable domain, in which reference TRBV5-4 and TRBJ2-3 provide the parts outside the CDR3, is ETGVTQSPTHLIKTRGQQVTLRCSSQSGHNTVSWYQQALGQGPQFIFQYYREEENGRGNFPPRFSGLQFPNYSSELNVNALELDDSALYLCASSLGTGISTDTQYFGPGTRLTVL.

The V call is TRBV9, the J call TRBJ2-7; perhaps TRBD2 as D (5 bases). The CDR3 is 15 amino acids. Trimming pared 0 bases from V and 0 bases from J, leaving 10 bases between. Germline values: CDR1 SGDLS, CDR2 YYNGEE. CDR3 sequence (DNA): TGTGCCAGCAGCGTAGAACCTGGGAGCTCCTACGAGCAGTACTTC. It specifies CASSVEPGSSYEQYF.